This is a list of T cell receptor beta chains from one sample in a study of STAT3 mutations in large granular lymphocyte leukemia. Clones were read by immunoSEQ multiplex PCR, and TCRdb kept only the in-frame ones, dropping some. The table has about 5,500 clones, 85% to 95% seen once. Input material: peripheral blood mononuclear cells. All receptors come from a man between 60 and 70 years old with T-cell large granular lymphocyte leukemia. Some clones in this sample may be carry-over from other donors' samples. CDR3s include the opening cysteine and the closing phenylalanine or tryptophan. The D gene is left open where the match is weak. Expanded clones are given a class, and other clones once, few, many or no size at all.

.,TRBV27,TRBJ2-5,TRBD2,CASRKLAAQETQYF,TGTGCCAGCAGAAAACTAGCGGCCCAAGAGACCCAGTACTTC
.,TRBV5-1,TRBJ2-1,.,CASSLVEFLERNEQFF,TGCGCCAGCAGCTTGGTGGAGTTCTTAGAACGGAATGAGCAGTTCTTC
.,TRBV30,TRBJ2-1,.,CALGGNNEQFF,TGTGCCTTAGGGGGTAACAATGAGCAGTTCTTC
once,TRBV13,TRBJ1-5,.,CASSFGQRNQPQHF,TGTGCCAGCAGCTTCGGACAGAGGAATCAGCCCCAGCATTTT
.,TRBV7-9,TRBJ2-1,.,CASSLEILLYNEQFF,TGTGCCAGCAGCTTGGAGATTCTCCTCTACAATGAGCAGTTCTTC
.,TRBV5-6,TRBJ1-1,.,CASSGGVPEAFF,TGTGCCAGCAGCGGAGGGGTCCCTGAAGCTTTCTTT
.,TRBV4-2,TRBJ2-1,TRBD1,CASSQVPGQGDNEQFF,TGTGCCAGCAGCCAGGTGCCGGGACAGGGGGACAATGAGCAGTTCTTC
few,TRBV29-1,TRBJ1-1,.,CSAGEQIEAFF,TGCAGCGCGGGAGAGCAAATTGAAGCTTTCTTT
.,TRBV7-8,TRBJ1-5,.,CGAGYSNQPQHF,TGTGGGGCGGGTTATAGCAATCAGCCCCAGCATTTT
.,TRBV27,TRBJ2-7,.,CASSLSKGESSYEQYF,TGTGCCAGCAGTTTATCGAAGGGTGAGAGCTCCTACGAGCAGTACTTC
.,TRBV4-2,TRBJ2-5,TRBD2,CASSQVVTSGGEGTQYF,TGTGCCAGCAGCCAAGTGGTTACTAGCGGAGGGGAAGGCACCCAGTACTTC
.,TRBV18,TRBJ2-2,.,CASSPWTENTGELFF,TGTGCCAGCTCACCGTGGACAGAGAACACCGGGGAGCTGTTTTTT
.,TRBV5-1,TRBJ2-7,.,CASTVEGGYEQYF,TGCGCCAGCACGGTGGAGGGAGGCTACGAGCAGTACTTC
.,TRBV7-9,TRBJ2-1,.,CASSLGALNEQFF,TGTGCCAGCAGCTTAGGGGCATTGAATGAGCAGTTCTTC
.,TRBV28,TRBJ1-5,.,CASRRYGLPQPQHF,TGTGCCAGCAGGAGATATGGTCTCCCTCAGCCCCAGCATTTT
.,TRBV18,TRBJ2-1,TRBD1,CASSEGAGTAYNEQFF,TGTGCCAGCTCAGAAGGTGCCGGGACAGCCTACAATGAGCAGTTCTTC
few,TRBV18,TRBJ1-5,TRBD1,CASSPTGGSQPQHF,TGTGCCAGCTCACCTACAGGGGGAAGTCAGCCCCAGCATTTT
once,TRBV30,TRBJ1-2,.,CAWNRVRNYGYTF,TGTGCCTGGAACAGGGTCCGTAACTATGGCTACACCTTC
.,TRBV30,TRBJ2-6,.,CAWSVFMPGPSLSGANVLTF,TGTGCCTGGAGTGTATTTATGCCAGGGCCATCTCTCTCTGGGGCCAACGTCCTGACTTTC
.,TRBV28,TRBJ1-5,TRBD1,CASSPGTGGLQPQHF,TGTGCCAGCAGTCCCGGGACAGGGGGCCTTCAGCCCCAGCATTTT
.,TRBV10-3,TRBJ2-3,TRBD2,CAISATSPTDTQYF,TGTGCCATCAGTGCGACTAGCCCCACAGATACGCAGTATTTT
.,TRBV5-1,TRBJ1-2,TRBD1,CASSLGQARDRGRGDYGYTF,TGCGCCAGCAGCTTGGGGCAAGCACGGGACAGGGGGCGCGGCGACTATGGCTACACCTTC
.,TRBV5-1,TRBJ2-6,.,CASSLALGANVLTF,TGCGCCAGCAGCCTGGCTTTAGGGGCCAACGTCCTGACTTTC
.,TRBV7-9,TRBJ2-7,TRBD1,CASSLTGTGSYYEQYF,TGTGCCAGCAGCTTAACAGGGACAGGGAGCTACTACGAGCAGTACTTC
.,TRBV5-1,TRBJ2-3,.,CASSLEPGITDTQYF,TGCGCCAGCAGCTTGGAGCCAGGGATCACAGATACGCAGTATTTT
.,TRBV7-2,TRBJ1-2,TRBD1,CASSLAHRRGRGNYGYTF,TGTGCCAGCAGCTTAGCGCACCGAAGGGGGCGCGGAAACTATGGCTACACCTTC
once,TRBV9,TRBJ2-1,TRBD1,CASSVRLSGGGQGWGNEQFF,TGTGCCAGCAGCGTAAGGCTCTCAGGGGGAGGACAGGGTTGGGGCAATGAGCAGTTCTTC
.,TRBV9,TRBJ2-1,.,CASSPKNEQFF,TGTGCCAGCAGCCCGAAAAATGAGCAGTTCTTC
.,TRBV5-6,TRBJ1-1,.,CASSLFSGTGAFF,TGTGCCAGCAGCTTGTTCTCAGGGACGGGAGCTTTCTTT
.,TRBV27,TRBJ1-1,TRBD1,CASSHRGLEAFF,TGTGCCAGCAGTCACAGGGGGTTGGAAGCTTTCTTT
.,TRBV4-2,TRBJ2-3,TRBD1,CASSQVYLRDRGPGDTQYF,TGTGCCAGCAGCCAAGTGTATTTGCGGGACAGGGGGCCCGGAGATACGCAGTATTTT
once,TRBV4-1,TRBJ1-5,.,CASSQVSTGRQPQHF,TGCGCCAGCAGCCAAGTTTCTACAGGCAGGCAGCCCCAGCATTTT
.,TRBV30,TRBJ2-7,.,CAWSVLAGYEQYF,TGTGCCTGGAGTGTACTGGCGGGTTACGAGCAGTACTTC
.,TRBV4-3,TRBJ2-7,TRBD1,CASSQDRQGMDEQYF,TGCGCCAGCAGCCAAGATAGACAGGGGATGGACGAGCAGTACTTC
.,TRBV5-4,TRBJ1-1,TRBD1,CASSPWTGDTSFF,TGTGCCAGCAGCCCCTGGACAGGGGATACCAGCTTCTTT
.,TRBV19,TRBJ2-7,TRBD1,CASSMGQGSREQYF,TGTGCCAGTAGTATGGGACAGGGCTCGAGGGAGCAGTACTTC
.,TRBV1,TRBJ2-1,.,CTSRPNPGTPTHEQFF,TGCACCAGCAGACCAAATCCCGGGACGCCCACCCATGAGCAGTTCTTC
.,TRBV25-1,TRBJ1-5,.,CASSPPGDSNQPQHF,TGTGCCAGCAGTCCCCCCGGGGATAGCAATCAGCCCCAGCATTTT
.,TRBV27,TRBJ2-5,.,CASSSPGPLVSVQYF,TGTGCCAGCAGTTCTCCGGGACCCCTGGTCAGCGTCCAGTACTTC
.,TRBV27,TRBJ1-4,TRBD1,CASSLWTGGGEKLFF,TGTGCCAGCAGTTTATGGACAGGGGGTGGGGAAAAACTGTTTTTT
.,TRBV19,TRBJ2-6,TRBD2,CASMSGRVLSGANVLTF,TGTGCCAGTATGAGCGGGAGGGTACTCTCTGGGGCCAACGTCCTGACTTTC
.,TRBV29-1,TRBJ1-1,.,CSVARNSLEAFF,TGCAGCGTTGCCCGGAACAGCCTTGAAGCTTTCTTT
.,TRBV10-2,TRBJ1-1,TRBD1,CASGDRRAFF,TGCGCCAGTGGGGACAGACGTGCTTTCTTT
.,TRBV29-1,TRBJ1-2,TRBD1,CSGRDRGDYGYTF,TGCAGCGGCCGCGACAGGGGCGACTATGGCTACACCTTC
.,TRBV18,TRBJ1-2,.,CASSLTGGYTF,TGTGCCAGCTCCCTCACGGGTGGCTACACCTTC
once,TRBV5-3,TRBJ2-7,.,CARRLLYGYFLEQYF,TGTGCCAGAAGGCTCCTTTATGGGTATTTTCTCGAGCAGTACTTC
.,TRBV5-1,TRBJ2-5,.,CASSLMGEETQYF,TGCGCCAGCAGCTTGATGGGGGAAGAGACCCAGTACTTC
.,TRBV5-1,TRBJ2-1,TRBD2,CASSLVVREGYNEQFF,TGCGCCAGCAGCTTGGTAGTTCGGGAGGGGTACAATGAGCAGTTCTTC
.,TRBV6-6,TRBJ1-3,TRBD1,CASSSRTGTGNTIYF,TGTGCCAGCAGTTCCCGGACAGGGACAGGAAACACCATATATTTT
.,TRBV7-2,TRBJ1-1,TRBD1,CASSSYQGADTEAFF,TGTGCCAGCAGCTCCTACCAGGGGGCTGACACTGAAGCTTTCTTT
.,TRBV9,TRBJ1-2,TRBD1,CASSVVDRGHHTF,TGTGCCAGCAGCGTAGTAGACAGGGGGCATCACACCTTC